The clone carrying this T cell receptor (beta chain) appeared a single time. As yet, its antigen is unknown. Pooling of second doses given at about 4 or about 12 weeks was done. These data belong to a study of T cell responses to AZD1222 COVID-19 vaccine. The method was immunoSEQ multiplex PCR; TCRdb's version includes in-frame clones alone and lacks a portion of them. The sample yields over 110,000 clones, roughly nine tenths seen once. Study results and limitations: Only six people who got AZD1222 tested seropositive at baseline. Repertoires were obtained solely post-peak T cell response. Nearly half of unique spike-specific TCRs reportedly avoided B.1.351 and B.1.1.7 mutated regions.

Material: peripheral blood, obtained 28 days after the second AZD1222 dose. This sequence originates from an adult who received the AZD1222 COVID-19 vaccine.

The CDR3: CATSDTSGGLRAGELFF. The CDR3 bases are TGTGCCACCAGTGATACTAGCGGGGGTCTCAGAGCCGGGGAGCTGTTTTTT. The rearrangement uses TRBV24-1 and TRBJ2-2; 11 bases fit TRBD2. Germline V CDR1 and CDR2: KGHDR, SFDVKD. Trimming took 3 bases from V and 6 from J; bases not matched to a gene: 8. The CDR3 has 17 amino acids.